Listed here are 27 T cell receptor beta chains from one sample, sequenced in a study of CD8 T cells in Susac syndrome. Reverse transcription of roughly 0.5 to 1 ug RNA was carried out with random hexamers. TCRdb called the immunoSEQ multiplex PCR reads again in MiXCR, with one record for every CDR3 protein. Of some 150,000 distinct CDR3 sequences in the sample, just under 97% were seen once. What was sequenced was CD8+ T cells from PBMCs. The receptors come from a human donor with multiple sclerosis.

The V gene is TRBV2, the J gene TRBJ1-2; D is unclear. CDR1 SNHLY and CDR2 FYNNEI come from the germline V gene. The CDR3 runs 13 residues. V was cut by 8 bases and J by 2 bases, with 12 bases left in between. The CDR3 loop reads CASCPVGNYGYTF. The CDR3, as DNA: TGTGCCAGCTGCCCTGTTGGGAACTATGGCTACACCTTC.

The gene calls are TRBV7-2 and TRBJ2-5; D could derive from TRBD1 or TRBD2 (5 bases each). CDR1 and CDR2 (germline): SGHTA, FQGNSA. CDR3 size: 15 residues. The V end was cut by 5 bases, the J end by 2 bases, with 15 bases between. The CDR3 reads CASSPGTVSQETQYF. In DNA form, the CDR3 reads TGTGCCAGCAGCCCCGGGACGGTGTCACAAGAGACCCAGTACTTC.

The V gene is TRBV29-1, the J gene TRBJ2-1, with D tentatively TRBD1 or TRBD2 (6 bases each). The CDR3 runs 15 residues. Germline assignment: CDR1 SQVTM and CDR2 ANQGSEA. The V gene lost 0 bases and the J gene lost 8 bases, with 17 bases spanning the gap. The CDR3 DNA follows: TGCAGCGTTGAAGATAGCCGGGGGCCGGTTGATGAGCAGTTCTTC. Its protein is CSVEDSRGPVDEQFF.

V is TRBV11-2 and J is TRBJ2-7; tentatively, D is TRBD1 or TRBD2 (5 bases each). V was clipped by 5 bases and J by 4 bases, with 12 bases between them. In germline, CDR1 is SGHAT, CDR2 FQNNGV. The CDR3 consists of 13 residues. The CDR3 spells CASSPREGYEQYF. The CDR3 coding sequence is TGTGCCAGCAGCCCCCGTGAGGGGTACGAGCAGTACTTC.

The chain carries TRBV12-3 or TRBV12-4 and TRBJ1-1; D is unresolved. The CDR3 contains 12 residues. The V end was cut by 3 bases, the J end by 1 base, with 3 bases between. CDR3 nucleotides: TGTGCCAGCAGTTTTGAGAACACTGAAGCTTTCTTT. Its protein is CASSFENTEAFF.

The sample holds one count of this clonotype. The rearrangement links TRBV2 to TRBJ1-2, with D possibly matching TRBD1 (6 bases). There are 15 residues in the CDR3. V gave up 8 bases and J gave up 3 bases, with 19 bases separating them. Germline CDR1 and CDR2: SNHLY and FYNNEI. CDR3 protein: CASESATGIYYGYTF. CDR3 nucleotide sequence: TGTGCCAGCGAGAGTGCTACAGGGATATACTATGGCTACACCTTC.

This CDR3 reads CASSTTGTSGGTDTQYF. The CDR3 DNA follows: TGCGCCAGCAGCACGACCGGGACTAGCGGGGGCACAGATACGCAGTATTTT. J is TRBJ2-3 and V is TRBV5-1; TRBD2 agrees at 13 bases. The length of the CDR3 is 17 residues. Losses at the gene ends were 4 bases for V and 1 base for J; bases not matched to a gene: 6. Per the germline V gene, CDR1 is SGHRS and CDR2 is YFSETQ. The whole variable domain, filled in from reference TRBV5-1 and TRBJ2-3, reads KAGVTQTPRYLIKTRGQQVTLSCSPISGHRSVSWYQQTPGQGLQFLFEYFSETQRNKGNFPGRFSGRQFSNSRSEMNVSTLELGDSALYLCASSTTGTSGGTDTQYFGPGTRLTVL.

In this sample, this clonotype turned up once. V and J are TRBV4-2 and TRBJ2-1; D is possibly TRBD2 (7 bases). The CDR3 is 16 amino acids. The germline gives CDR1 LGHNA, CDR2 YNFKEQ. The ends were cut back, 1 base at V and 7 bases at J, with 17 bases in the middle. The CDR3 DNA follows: TGTGCCAGCAGCCAAGGATGGAGGGGGGGCCAGAATGAGCAGTTCTTC. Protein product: CASSQGWRGGQNEQFF.

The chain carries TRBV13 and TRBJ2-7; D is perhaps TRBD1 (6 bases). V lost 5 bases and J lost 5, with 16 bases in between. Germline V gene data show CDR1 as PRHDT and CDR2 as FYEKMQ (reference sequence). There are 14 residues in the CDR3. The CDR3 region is CASSTRQAGNEQYV. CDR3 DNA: TGTGCCAGCAGCACCCGACAGGCGGGCAACGAGCAGTACGTC.

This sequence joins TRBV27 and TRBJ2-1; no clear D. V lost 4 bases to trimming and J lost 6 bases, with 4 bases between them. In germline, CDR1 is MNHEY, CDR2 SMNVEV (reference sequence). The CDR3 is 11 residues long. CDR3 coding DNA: TGTGCCAGCAGTTGGGGCAATGAGCAGTTCTTC. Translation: CASSWGNEQFF.

CDR3 sequence: CASSGPMDRTVSTDTQYF. The CDR3 DNA sequence: TGTGCCAGCAGCGGGCCAATGGACAGGACGGTTAGCACAGATACGCAGTATTTT. V is TRBV7-9 and J is TRBJ2-3; 7 positions agree with TRBD1. J lost 0 bases, V lost 5 bases, and 14 bases had no gene match. The CDR3 totals 18 residues. The germline V gene encodes CDR1 SEHNR and CDR2 FQNEAQ (reference sequence).

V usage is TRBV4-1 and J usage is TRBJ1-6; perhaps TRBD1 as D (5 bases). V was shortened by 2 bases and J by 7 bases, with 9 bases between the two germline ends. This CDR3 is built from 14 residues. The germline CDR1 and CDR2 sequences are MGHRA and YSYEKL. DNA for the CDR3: TGCGCCAGCAGCCAAAGCAGGGAGAATTCACCCCTCCACTTT. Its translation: CASSQSRENSPLHF.

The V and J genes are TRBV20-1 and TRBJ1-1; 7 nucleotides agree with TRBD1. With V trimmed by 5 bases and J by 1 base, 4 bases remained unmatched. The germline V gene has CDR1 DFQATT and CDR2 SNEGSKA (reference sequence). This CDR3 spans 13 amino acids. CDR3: CSARGTANTEAFF. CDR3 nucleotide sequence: TGCAGTGCTCGCGGGACAGCGAACACTGAAGCTTTCTTT.

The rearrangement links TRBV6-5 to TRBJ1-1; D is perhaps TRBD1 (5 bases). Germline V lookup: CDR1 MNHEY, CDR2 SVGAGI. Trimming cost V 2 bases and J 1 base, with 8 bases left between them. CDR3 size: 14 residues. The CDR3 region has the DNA TGTGCCAGCAGTTACCCGGGGGGGAACACTGAAGCTTTCTTT. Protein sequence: CASSYPGGNTEAFF.

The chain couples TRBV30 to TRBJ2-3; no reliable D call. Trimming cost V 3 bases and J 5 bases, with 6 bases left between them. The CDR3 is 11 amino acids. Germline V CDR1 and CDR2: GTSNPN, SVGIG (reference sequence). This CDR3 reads CAWSPRDTQYF. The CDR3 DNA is TGTGCCTGGAGCCCTCGAGATACGCAGTATTTT.

This chain's CDR3 is CASSLGHSNTEAFF. The CDR3 coding sequence is TGCGCCAGCAGCCTGGGACATTCGAACACTGAAGCTTTCTTT. V and J are TRBV5-1 and TRBJ1-1, with D perhaps matching TRBD1 (6 bases). V shed 4 bases and J shed 1 base, with 11 bases lying between them. The germline gives CDR1 SGHRS, CDR2 YFSETQ. CDR3 length: 14 amino acids.

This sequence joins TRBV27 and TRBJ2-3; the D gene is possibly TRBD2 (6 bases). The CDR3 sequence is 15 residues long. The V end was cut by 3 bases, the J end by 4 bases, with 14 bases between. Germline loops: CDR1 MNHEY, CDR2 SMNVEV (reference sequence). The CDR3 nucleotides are TGTGCCAGCAGTTTGGGACTCCCTTATCCAGATACGCAGTATTTT. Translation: CASSLGLPYPDTQYF.

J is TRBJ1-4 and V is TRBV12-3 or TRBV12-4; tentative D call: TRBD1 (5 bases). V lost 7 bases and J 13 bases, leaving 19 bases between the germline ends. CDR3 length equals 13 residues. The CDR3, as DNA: TGTGCCAGCACCTTCGGGGCCCAGGGAATACTGTTTTTT. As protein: CASTFGAQGILFF.

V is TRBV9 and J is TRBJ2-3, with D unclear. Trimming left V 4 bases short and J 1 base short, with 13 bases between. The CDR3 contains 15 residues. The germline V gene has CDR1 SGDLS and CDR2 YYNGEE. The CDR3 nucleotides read TGTGCCAGCAGCTCCCTTTCGAAGGGCACAGATACGCAGTATTTT. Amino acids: CASSSLSKGTDTQYF.

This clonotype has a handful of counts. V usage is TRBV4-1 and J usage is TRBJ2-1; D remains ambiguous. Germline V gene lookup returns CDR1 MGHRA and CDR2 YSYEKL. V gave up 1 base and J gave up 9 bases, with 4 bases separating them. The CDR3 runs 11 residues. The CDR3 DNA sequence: TGCGCCAGCAGCCAAGTGGGTGAGCAGTTCTTC. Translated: CASSQVGEQFF.

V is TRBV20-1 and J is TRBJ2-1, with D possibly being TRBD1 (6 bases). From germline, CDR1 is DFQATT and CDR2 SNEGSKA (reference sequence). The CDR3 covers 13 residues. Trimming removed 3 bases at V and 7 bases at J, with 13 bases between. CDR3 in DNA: TGCAGTGCTAGGGGACACCGAGGGAATGAGCAGTTCTTC. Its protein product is CSARGHRGNEQFF.

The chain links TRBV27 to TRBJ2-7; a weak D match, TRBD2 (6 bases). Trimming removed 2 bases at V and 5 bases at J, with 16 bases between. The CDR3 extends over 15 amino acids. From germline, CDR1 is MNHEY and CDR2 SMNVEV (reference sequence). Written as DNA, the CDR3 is TGTGCCAGCAGTTTACACGCGGGGAAGCTCGACGAGCAGTACGTC. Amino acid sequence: CASSLHAGKLDEQYV.

The CDR3 loop reads CATSRDRSTEHEKLFF. CDR3 nucleotide sequence: TGTGCCACCAGCAGAGATCGTTCTACCGAGCATGAAAAACTGTTTTTT. This chain connects TRBV15 to TRBJ1-4; no clear D gene. V was shortened by 0 bases and J by 6 bases, with 14 bases between the two germline ends. The CDR3 is 16 amino acids. Germline loops: CDR1 LNHNV, CDR2 YYDKDF (reference sequence).

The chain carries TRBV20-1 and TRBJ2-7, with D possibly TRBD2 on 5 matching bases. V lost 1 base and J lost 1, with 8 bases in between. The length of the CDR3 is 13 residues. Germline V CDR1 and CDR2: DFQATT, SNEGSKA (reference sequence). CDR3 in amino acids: CSARGTSSYEQYV. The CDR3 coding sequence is TGCAGTGCTAGAGGGACTTCGTCCTACGAGCAGTACGTC.

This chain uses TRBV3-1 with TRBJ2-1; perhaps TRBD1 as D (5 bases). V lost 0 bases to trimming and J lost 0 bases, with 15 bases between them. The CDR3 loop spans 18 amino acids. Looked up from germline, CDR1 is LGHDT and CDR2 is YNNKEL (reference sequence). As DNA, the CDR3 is TGTGCCAGCAGCCAAGATAGGAACAGGTTTAGCTCCTACAATGAGCAGTTCTTC. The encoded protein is CASSQDRNRFSSYNEQFF.

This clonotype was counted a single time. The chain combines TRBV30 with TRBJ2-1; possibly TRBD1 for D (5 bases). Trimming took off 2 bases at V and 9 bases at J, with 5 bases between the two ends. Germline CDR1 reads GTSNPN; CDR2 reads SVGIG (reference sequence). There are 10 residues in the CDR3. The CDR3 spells CAWSRGEQFF. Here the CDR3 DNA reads TGTGCCTGGAGTAGGGGTGAGCAGTTCTTC.

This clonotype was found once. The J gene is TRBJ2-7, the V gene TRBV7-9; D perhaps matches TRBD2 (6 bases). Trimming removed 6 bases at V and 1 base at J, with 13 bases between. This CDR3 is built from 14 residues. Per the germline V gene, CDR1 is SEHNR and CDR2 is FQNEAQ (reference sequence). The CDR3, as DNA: TGTGCCAGCAGTTCGGACGGGACTTCCTACGAGCAGTACGTC. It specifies CASSSDGTSYEQYV.